This TCR beta chain was captured in a study of cytotoxic CD8 clonotypes in ibrutinib-treated CLL. Study details: Of a cohort that held around 11 relapsed/refractory and under 16 treatment-naive patients, 17 to 18 were IGHV unmutated.

General observations from the study: Clonality grew at ibrutinib response; at progression, it decreased back toward baseline. Sustained-remission and progressing patients diverged in sampling times.

Germline CDR1 reads MNHEY; CDR2 reads SVGAGI. The junction had 9 bases not matched to a gene; V was cut back by 11 bases and J by 0 bases. The CDR3 has 15 amino acids. A remark on this clone: Its antigen is undetermined.

Measured with immunoSEQ multiplex PCR; TCRdb has only the in-frame clones, and not every one. The table has 25,000 to 35,000 clones, roughly 85% seen once. This sequence joins TRBV6-5 and TRBJ1-1, with 10 bases fitting TRBD1. The sequence derives from a human donor with chronic lymphocytic leukemia. The sequenced sample was PBMCs, obtained after 24 months of ibrutinib treatment. The CDR3 loop is CAVLWDRGMNTEAFF. The CDR3 DNA is TGTGCCGTTCTTTGGGACAGGGGCATGAACACTGAAGCTTTCTTT.